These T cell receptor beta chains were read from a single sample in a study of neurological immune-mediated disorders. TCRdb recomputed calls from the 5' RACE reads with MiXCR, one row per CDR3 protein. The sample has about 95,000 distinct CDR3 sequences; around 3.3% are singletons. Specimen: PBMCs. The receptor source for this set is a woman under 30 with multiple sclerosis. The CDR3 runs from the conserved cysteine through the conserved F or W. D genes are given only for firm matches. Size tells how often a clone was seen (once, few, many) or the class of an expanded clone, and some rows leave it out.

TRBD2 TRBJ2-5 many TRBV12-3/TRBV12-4 TGTGCCAGCAGTTTGTGGGAGGGATTGGAGACCCAGTACTTC CASSLWEGLETQYF
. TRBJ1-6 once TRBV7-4 TGTGCCAGCAGCTTAGTTGGTGGGGGGGCCGCCGAGAGCTCCTATAATTCACCCCTCCACTTT CASSLVGGGAAESSYNSPLHF
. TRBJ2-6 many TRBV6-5 TGTGCCAGCAGTTATAGTCCCGGGGCTGGGGCCAACGTCCTGACTTTC CASSYSPGAGANVLTF
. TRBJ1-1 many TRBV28 TGTGCCAGCAGTTTCCCGTCCCGCGGCACTGAAGCTTTCTTT CASSFPSRGTEAFF
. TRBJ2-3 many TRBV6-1 TGTGCCAGCACGTTTTCGTCGGCCGCGGATACGCAGTATTTT CASTFSSAADTQYF
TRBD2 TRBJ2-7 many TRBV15 TGTGCCACCAGCAGCCGACTAGCGGGGACGTACGAGCAGTACTTC CATSSRLAGTYEQYF
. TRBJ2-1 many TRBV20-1 TGCAGTGCCCCCCCTGAGAGCTCCTACAATGAGCAGTTCTTC CSAPPESSYNEQFF
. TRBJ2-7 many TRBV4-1 TGCGCCAGCAGCCAAGCTCGGAACGGCCCCTACGAGCAGTACTTC CASSQARNGPYEQYF
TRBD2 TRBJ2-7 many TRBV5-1 TGCGCCAGCAGCCACTGGGGGGGAGGAGGCATGAGACAATCCTACGAGCAGTACTTC CASSHWGGGGMRQSYEQYF
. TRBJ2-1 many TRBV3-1 TGTGCCAGCAGCCCACCCGGGACGCCGGCGCGTTACAATGAGCAGTTCTTC CASSPPGTPARYNEQFF
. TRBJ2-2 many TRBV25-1 TGTGCCAGCAGTGAATGGGCGACCGGGGAGCTGTTTTTT CASSEWATGELFF
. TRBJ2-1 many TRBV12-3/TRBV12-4 TGTGCCAGCAGCTCTCGGGGTTACAATGAGCAGTTCTTC CASSSRGYNEQFF
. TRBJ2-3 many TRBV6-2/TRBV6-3 TGTGCCAGCAGCCTCGGACTTATCACAGATACGCAGTATTTT CASSLGLITDTQYF
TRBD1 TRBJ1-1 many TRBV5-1 TGCGCCAGCAGCCCGGGGGCAGGGGGTCGGGGCACTGAAGCTTTCTTT CASSPGAGGRGTEAFF
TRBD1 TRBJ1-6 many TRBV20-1 TGCAGTGCTAGTACAGGGGGAGGACCCCTCCACTTT CSASTGGGPLHF
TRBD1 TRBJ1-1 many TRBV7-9 TGTGCCAGCAGCCCAAGACAGGGAGGGACCACTGAAGCTTTCTTT CASSPRQGGTTEAFF
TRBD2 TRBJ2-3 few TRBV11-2 TGTGCCAGCAGCGTGGGACTAGCGGAGCACACAGATACGCAGTATTTT CASSVGLAEHTDTQYF
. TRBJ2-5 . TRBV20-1 TGCAGTGCGATCGGGACTTGGCCCTCAACGGAGACCCAGTACTTC CSAIGTWPSTETQYF
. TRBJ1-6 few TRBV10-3 TGTGCCATCCGACCTGCGGGGGCTGATGATTCACCCCTCCACTTT CAIRPAGADDSPLHF
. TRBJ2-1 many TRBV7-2 TGTGCCAGCAGCTTAAGGTCAGGGAGCGCGCAGAGCTCCTACAATGAGCAGTTCTTC CASSLRSGSAQSSYNEQFF
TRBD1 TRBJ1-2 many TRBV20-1 TGCAGTGCTGGGGGGGACAGGGCAGATGGCTACACCTTC CSAGGDRADGYTF
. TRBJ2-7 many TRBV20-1 TGCAGTGCTAGAGCGGGGACACCCTACGAGCAGTACTTC CSARAGTPYEQYF
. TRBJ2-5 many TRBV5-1 TGCGCCAGCAGCCGAACGGTAGAGACCCAGTACTTC CASSRTVETQYF